This T cell receptor beta chain is drawn from a study of neurological immune-mediated disorders. With regard to this clonotype: Antigen unknown.

Each TCR transcript was tagged with a 10-nucleotide random UMI during 5'RACE. One entry per CDR3 protein, called by TCRdb with MiXCR from the 5' RACE reads. The table records tens of thousands of distinct CDR3 sequences, approximately 10% of them present only once. General study points: The greatest TCR clonal expansion appeared in HTLV-1-associated myelopathy and the smallest, falling below healthy controls, in multiple sclerosis. None of the CDR3 amino acid sequences found in expanded clones was shared across subjects. This suggests that the TCR-beta repertoires were private in all groups.

Preparation of the unsorted libraries drew on 2 million PBMCs stored at -80 C. Specimen: PBMCs. This receptor was identified in a woman aged 40-49 years with HTLV-1-associated myelopathy (HAM/TSP).

DNA for the CDR3: TGTGCCAGCAGCCAATTTCGGGGGGCTTTCCTTTACAATGAGCAGTTCTTC. Translation: CASSQFRGAFLYNEQFF. The gene calls are TRBV3-1 and TRBJ2-1, with D perhaps matching TRBD2 (7 bases). Per the germline V gene, CDR1 is LGHDT and CDR2 is YNNKEL (reference sequence). This CDR3 has 17 amino acids. Trimming removed 2 bases at V and 4 bases at J, with 18 bases between.